The 13 T cell receptor beta chains reported below all come from one sample, sequenced in a study of blood T cells in healthy people across ages. A J-beta primer mix and a sample-barcoded 5' primer were used in a second PCR of about 6 to 12 cycles. Using its own MiXCR run on the 5' RACE reads, TCRdb lists one record per CDR3 protein. The profile covers roughly 800,000 distinct CDR3 sequences, with about three fifths appearing a single time and roughly 22% taken by the ten largest. Sequencing input: blood. Receptor source: a man in his thirties or forties in good health.

V usage is TRBV9 and J usage is TRBJ2-7, with a tentative D call TRBD1 (6 bases). CDR3 length equals 14 residues. V lost 0 bases to trimming and J lost 3 bases, with 10 bases between them. CDR1 and CDR2 from the germline V gene are SGDLS and YYNGEE. The CDR3 loop is CASSVGGPNYEQYF. Here the CDR3 DNA reads TGTGCCAGCAGCGTAGGGGGGCCGAACTACGAGCAGTACTTC.

The V and J genes are TRBV20-1 and TRBJ2-4, with 11 bases fitting TRBD2. Germline CDR1 is DFQATT and CDR2 is SNEGSKA (reference sequence). There are 13 residues in the CDR3. Trimming at V came to 6 bases and at J to 5 bases, leaving 3 bases not matched to a gene. This chain's CDR3 is CSAIAGGENIQYF. The CDR3 DNA is TGCAGTGCCATAGCGGGGGGGGAAAACATTCAGTACTTC.

This clonotype showed up just once. This chain connects TRBV7-2 to TRBJ1-6; no firm D call. The CDR3 loop spans 14 amino acids. The V end was cut by 5 bases, the J end by 7 bases, with 12 bases between. Per the germline V gene, CDR1 is SGHTA and CDR2 is FQGNSA. As DNA, the CDR3 is TGTGCCAGCAGCCCCCCGACCGGGAATTCACCCCTCCACTTT. This translates into CASSPPTGNSPLHF. Full variable domain (remainder filled in from reference TRBV7-2 and TRBJ1-6): GAGVSQSPSNKVTEKGKDVELRCDPISGHTALYWYRQSLGQGLEFLIYFQGNSAPDKSGLPSDRFSAERTGGSVSTLTIQRTQQEDSAVYLCASSPPTGNSPLHFGNGTRLTVT.

The CDR3 protein is CASSYGDRAYGYTF. DNA of the CDR3: TGTGCCAGCAGTTATGGGGACAGGGCCTATGGCTACACCTTC. The rearrangement uses TRBV12-3 or TRBV12-4 and TRBJ1-2; 9 nucleotides line up with TRBD1. This CDR3 is 14 amino acids long. Trimming at V came to 4 bases and at J to 4 bases, leaving 4 bases not matched to a gene.

The chain uses TRBV6-6 and TRBJ2-1; 12 bases are a match to TRBD1. The CDR3 length is 15 residues. CDR1 MNHNY and CDR2 SVGAGI come from the germline V gene (reference sequence). Trimming at V came to 5 bases and at J to 10 bases, leaving 9 bases not matched to a gene. The CDR3 DNA is TGTGCCAGCAGTCCCGGGACAGGGGGCTCTGAAGAGCAGTTCTTC. Its translation is CASSPGTGGSEEQFF.

The J gene is TRBJ2-7, the V gene TRBV9, with 8 positions matching TRBD1. Germline CDR1 SGDLS, CDR2 YYNGEE. This CDR3 has 14 residues. The V gene end was trimmed by 6 bases and the J gene end by 2 bases; junction bases not matched to a gene: 7. The CDR3 is CASNPTGAAYEQYF. In DNA form, the CDR3 reads TGTGCCAGCAACCCGACAGGGGCTGCCTACGAGCAGTACTTC.

This clonotype was counted only a few times. The chain has TRBV18 and TRBJ2-7; D possibly corresponds to TRBD1 (5 bases). This CDR3 contains 14 residues. V was cut by 1 base and J by 6 bases, with 13 bases left in between. The germline gives CDR1 KGHSH, CDR2 LQKENI. The CDR3 DNA sequence: TGTGCCAGCTCACCACTGGGGCGAGTCCCCGAGCAGTACTTC. It is translated as CASSPLGRVPEQYF. The full variable domain, in which reference TRBV18 and TRBJ2-7 provide the parts outside the CDR3, is NAGVMQNPRHLVRRRGQEARLRCSPMKGHSHVYWYRQLPEEGLKFMVYLQKENIIDESGMPKERFSAEFPKEGPSILRIQQVVRGDSAAYFCASSPLGRVPEQYFGPGTRLTVT.

This sequence joins TRBV27 and TRBJ2-7, with D perhaps given as TRBD1 or TRBD2 (5 bases each). The ends were cut back, 4 bases at V and 7 bases at J, with 20 bases in the middle. The CDR3 sequence is 15 residues long. Germline loops: CDR1 MNHEY, CDR2 SMNVEV (reference sequence). The CDR3 bases are TGTGCCAGCAGTTCCACCGGGACCAGCCAGGGAGAGCAGTACTTC. Its protein product is CASSSTGTSQGEQYF.

This clonotype has just one count. The V gene is TRBV20-1, the J gene TRBJ2-6; TRBD1 agrees at 8 bases. The CDR3 contains 16 residues. With 4 bases clipped from V and 3 bases from J, the junction kept 8 bases outside the gene matches. In germline, CDR1 is DFQATT, CDR2 SNEGSKA (reference sequence). CDR3 protein: CSAMDRVGLGANVLTF. CDR3 DNA sequence: TGCAGTGCTATGGACAGGGTAGGGCTTGGGGCCAACGTCCTGACTTTC.

The V and J genes are TRBV6-5 and TRBJ2-5; 16 bases fit TRBD2. Germline trimming cut 8 bases from V and 9 bases from J; bases unmatched to any gene: 6. Looked up from germline, CDR1 is MNHEY and CDR2 is SVGAGI. CDR3 length: 14 residues. The CDR3 DNA follows: TGTGCCAGCGGACCGGGACTAGCGGGGGGGTCCCAGTACTTC. Translated: CASGPGLAGGSQYF.

The V and J genes are TRBV15 and TRBJ2-7; 10 bases line up with TRBD1. TRBJ2-5 matches the DNA end more closely, so the J call is doubtful. The CDR3 runs to 15 residues. Germline assignment: CDR1 LNHNV and CDR2 YYDKDF (reference sequence). The CDR3, as DNA: TGTGCCACCAGCTGGGACAGGGGAGGCCCAGAGACCCAGTACTTC. Amino acids: CATSWDRGGPETQYF.

This clonotype turned up a few times. The chain links TRBV29-1 to TRBJ1-4; D perhaps matches TRBD1 (5 bases). V was clipped by 7 bases and J by 5 bases, with 14 bases between them. The CDR3 spans 13 residues. Germline assignment: CDR1 SQVTM and CDR2 ANQGSEA. Here the CDR3 DNA reads TGCAGCGGGGGGACCAGCGTAAATGAAAAACTGTTTTTT. Translated, it gives CSGGTSVNEKLFF.

The genes are TRBV29-1 and TRBJ2-7, with 8 bases aligning to TRBD1. Germline CDR1 and CDR2: SQVTM and ANQGSEA. This CDR3 region has 11 residues. The CDR3 spells CSVHRGDEQYF. The CDR3, as DNA: TGCAGTGTTCACAGGGGGGACGAGCAGTACTTC.